This is a list of T cell receptor beta chains from one sample in a study of blood T cells in healthy people across ages. One entry per CDR3 protein results from TCRdb running MiXCR on the 5' RACE reads. In the table there are about 1,000,000 distinct CDR3 sequences, under 45% of which are singletons. The specimen sequenced was blood. These receptor sequences come from a woman aged 55-70 years in good health. Each CDR3 is given with its conserved first and last residue.

TRBJ1-2 TRBV14 CASSQLRTYGYTF
TRBJ2-7 TRBV27 CASSDKGTGYSYEQYF
TRBJ2-1 TRBV6-5 CASSPPGGFSNEQFF
TRBJ2-5 TRBV7-8 CASSLRRGLLQETQYF
TRBJ2-7 TRBV27 CASSPLQRGSYEQYF
TRBJ1-2 TRBV3-1 CASSQPGRTPSGYTF
TRBJ2-1 TRBV5-1 CASSPGQTSYNEQFF
TRBJ2-3 TRBV6-5 CASSFRTSGSTDTQYF
TRBJ2-7 TRBV7-9 CASSSPGRESRQYF
TRBJ2-1 TRBV5-1 CASSRGGFQGEQFF
TRBJ1-2 TRBV25-1 CASSEQGGADGYTF
TRBJ1-1 TRBV6-5 CASSNRGGGTEAFF
TRBJ2-1 TRBV5-1 CASSSAGEGNEQFF
TRBJ2-3 TRBV9 CASSVLAMPQSTDTQYF
TRBJ2-1 TRBV4-2 CASSQEAGTYNEQFF
TRBJ2-2 TRBV7-8 CASSTTGSGTGTGELFF
TRBJ1-2 TRBV6-5 CASSYSSASYGYTF
TRBJ2-3 TRBV9 CASRNGGGQGDTQYF
NA TRBV2 CAGTGGWGKTQYF
NA TRBV19 CASSPELAGGPGYEQYF
TRBJ2-5 TRBV7-8 CASSLSLAGVVQYF
TRBJ2-1 TRBV11-2 CASSIQRIANEQFF
TRBJ2-5 TRBV7-9 CASSIGQGHIQETQYF
TRBJ2-7 TRBV7-8 CASSSPGLQSSYEQYF
TRBJ2-5 TRBV7-2 CASSLRGGQTQYF
TRBJ1-5 TRBV6-1 CASTTLSGGNQPQHF
TRBJ2-3 TRBV20-1 CRSQKNSRSTDTQYF
TRBJ2-3 TRBV12-3/TRBV12-4 CASSAGGGWTDTQYF
TRBJ2-1 TRBV10-3 CAISGIENEQFF
TRBJ2-1 TRBV6-1 CASSELGKRTHEQFF
TRBJ1-2 TRBV2 CASSDKVSDGYTF
TRBJ1-2 TRBV4-2 CASSGGQGAGGYTF
NA TRBV6-5 CASSYQETSGTQETQYF
TRBJ1-4 TRBV12-3/TRBV12-4 CASSKQEKLFF
TRBJ2-3 TRBV29-1 CSVGWNWRESTDTQYF
TRBJ2-6 TRBV24-1 CATSDRGQGGSGANVLTF
TRBJ1-4 TRBV5-6 CASSSFGTGPEKLFF
TRBJ2-6 TRBV27 CASSRWTGLGSGANVLTF
TRBJ2-3 TRBV4-2 CASSQAQREGLTDTQYF
TRBJ1-4 TRBV3-1 CASSQGARNEKLFF
TRBJ2-7 TRBV4-1 CASSQNRALAYEQYF
TRBJ2-5 TRBV28 CASSFPSQGGETQYF
TRBJ1-1 TRBV20-1 CSAQGGPTEAFF
TRBJ1-2 TRBV6-2/TRBV6-3 CASRKLGREDYGYTF
TRBJ2-1 TRBV29-1 CSGEAGAWNEQFF
TRBJ2-1 TRBV27 CASSTHEQFF
TRBJ2-7 TRBV12-5 CASGSGGPYEQYF